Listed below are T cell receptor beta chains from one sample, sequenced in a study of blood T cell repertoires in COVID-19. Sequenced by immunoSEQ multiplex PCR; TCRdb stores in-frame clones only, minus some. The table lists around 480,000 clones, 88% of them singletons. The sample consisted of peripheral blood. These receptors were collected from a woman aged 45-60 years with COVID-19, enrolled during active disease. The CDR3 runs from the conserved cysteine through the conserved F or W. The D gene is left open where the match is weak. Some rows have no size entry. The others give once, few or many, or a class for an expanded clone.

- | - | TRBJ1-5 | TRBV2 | TGTGCCAGCAGTGATCAGCAGGGAGGTCAGCCCCAGCATTTT | CASSDQQGGQPQHF
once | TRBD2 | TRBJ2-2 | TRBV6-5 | TGTGCCAGCAGTTACGCGGGGGTCACCGGGGAGCTGTTTTTT | CASSYAGVTGELFF
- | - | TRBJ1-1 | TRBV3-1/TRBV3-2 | TGTGCCAGCAGCCAAAACCCGGAGTACCCTGAAGCTTTCTTT | CASSQNPEYPEAFF
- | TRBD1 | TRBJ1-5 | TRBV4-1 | TGCGCCAGCAGCCTACGGGACAGGGGAGGTCAGCCCCAGCATTTT | CASSLRDRGGQPQHF
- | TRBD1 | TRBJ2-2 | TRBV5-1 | TGCGCCAGCAGCCTGGACAGGTGGACCGGGGAGCTGTTTTTT | CASSLDRWTGELFF
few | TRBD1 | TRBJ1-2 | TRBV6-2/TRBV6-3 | TGTGCCAGCAGCTCCCCACTCTTATACAGGGGGCTGGAGGGCTACACCTTC | CASSSPLLYRGLEGYTF
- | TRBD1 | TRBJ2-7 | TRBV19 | TGTGCCAGTAGTGCACAGACAGGGCATTCCGACGAGCAGTACTTC | CASSAQTGHSDEQYF
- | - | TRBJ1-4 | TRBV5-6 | TGTGCCAGCAGCTTGGCGGGTTGGGAAAAACTGTTTTTT | CASSLAGWEKLFF
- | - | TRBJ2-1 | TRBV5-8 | TGTGCCAGCAGCTTGGTAGAATTTCTTTACAATGAGCAGTTCTTC | CASSLVEFLYNEQFF
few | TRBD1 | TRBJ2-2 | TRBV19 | TGTGCCAGTAGTGGAAGGACAGGGTCGGACACCGGGGAGCTGTTTTTT | CASSGRTGSDTGELFF
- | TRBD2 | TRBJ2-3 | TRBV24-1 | TGTGCCACCAGTGATCCCCTTCATGGGGGGGTCACAAATACGCAGTATTTT | CATSDPLHGGVTNTQYF
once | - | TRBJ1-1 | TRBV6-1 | TGTGCCAGCAGTGAAGCGACAGGGAACACTGAAGCTTTCTTT | CASSEATGNTEAFF
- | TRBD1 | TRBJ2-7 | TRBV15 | TGTGCCACCAGCAGAGATCTACCGGGACAGGGCTACGAGCAGTACTTC | CATSRDLPGQGYEQYF
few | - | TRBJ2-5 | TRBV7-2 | TGTGCCAGCAGCCAGGGACTGGGGGGGCCAGAGACCCAGTACTTC | CASSQGLGGPETQYF
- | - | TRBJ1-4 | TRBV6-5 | TGTGCCAGCAGTTCCTGGACAGTGAATAGGGGAAAACTGTTTTTT | CASSSWTVNRGKLFF
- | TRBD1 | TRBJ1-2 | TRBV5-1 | TGCGCCAGCAGCGGACGGGACAGGCGACCCTATGGCTACACCTTC | CASSGRDRRPYGYTF
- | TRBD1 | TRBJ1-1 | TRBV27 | TGTGCCAGCAGTTCACTACAGGGGGGGAGTTTGAACACTGAAGCTTTCTTT | CASSSLQGGSLNTEAFF
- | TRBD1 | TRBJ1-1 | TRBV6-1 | TGTGCCAGCAGTGAACTGACAGGGCTAGGAACTGAAGCTTTCTTT | CASSELTGLGTEAFF
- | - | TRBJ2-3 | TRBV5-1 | TGCGCCAGCAGCTTGGATGGGCGCAGCACAGATACGCAGTATTTT | CASSLDGRSTDTQYF
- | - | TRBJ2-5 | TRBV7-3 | TGTGCCAGCAGCTTAATTCCTGGAGGGGAGACCCAGTACTTC | CASSLIPGGETQYF
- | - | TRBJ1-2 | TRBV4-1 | TGCGCCAGCAGCCAAGGACAGAGAAATTTTAACTATGGCTACACCTTC | CASSQGQRNFNYGYTF
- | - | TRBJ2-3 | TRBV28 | TGTGCCGTCGAGACAGATTCAACCACAGATACGCAGTATTTT | CAVETDSTTDTQYF
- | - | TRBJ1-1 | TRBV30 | TGTGCCTCCGGGGAAGCTTTCTTT | CASGEAFF
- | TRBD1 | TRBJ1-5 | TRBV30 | TGTGCCTGGAGCCCCCGAGGGGGCAGTCAGCCCCAGCATTTT | CAWSPRGGSQPQHF
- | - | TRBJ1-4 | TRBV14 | TGTGCCAGCAGCCAAGTAGCGGTCCGGGGGGAAAAACTGTTTTTT | CASSQVAVRGEKLFF
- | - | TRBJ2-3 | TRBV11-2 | TGTGCCAGCAGCTTAGGCGGAAACACAGATACGCAGTATTTT | CASSLGGNTDTQYF
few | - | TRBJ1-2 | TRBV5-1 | TGCGCCAGCAGCTTGGTCGGGGAGAACTATGGCTACACCTTC | CASSLVGENYGYTF
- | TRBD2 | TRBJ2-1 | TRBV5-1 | TGCGCCAGCAGCTTGGGGAGGCTAGCGGGGGGGAATGAGCAGTTCTTC | CASSLGRLAGGNEQFF
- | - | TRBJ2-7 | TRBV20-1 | TGCAGTGCTAGGGCGGGGTACGAGCAGTACTTC | CSARAGYEQYF
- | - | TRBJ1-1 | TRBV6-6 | TGTGCCAGCACCCCCACAGGAACTTATGAAGCTTTCTTT | CASTPTGTYEAFF
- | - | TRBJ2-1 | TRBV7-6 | TGTGCCAGCAGCCCGAAGGGGACTCCCTACAATGAGCAGTTCTTC | CASSPKGTPYNEQFF
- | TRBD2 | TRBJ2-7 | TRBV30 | TGTGCCTGGGAACGACTAGCGGGGCCCTACGAGCAGTACTTC | CAWERLAGPYEQYF
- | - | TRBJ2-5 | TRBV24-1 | TGTGCCACCAGTGATTTAACCGGGGTGGATCAAGAGACCCAGTACTTC | CATSDLTGVDQETQYF
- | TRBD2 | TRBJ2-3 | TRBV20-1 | TGCAGTGCTAGTGCTAGCGGGGGCGGAACAGATACGCAGTATTTT | CSASASGGGTDTQYF
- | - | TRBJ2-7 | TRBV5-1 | TGCGCCAGCAGCTTGAACTCAGGGAAAGGTTACGAGCAGTACTTC | CASSLNSGKGYEQYF
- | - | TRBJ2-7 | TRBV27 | TGTGCCAGCAGTTTATTAGAAGGGCGGGAAGAGCAGTACTTC | CASSLLEGREEQYF
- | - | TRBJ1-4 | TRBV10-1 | TGCGCCATCAGGTCCGGGGGGCGGGCTAATGAAAAACTGTTTTTT | CAIRSGGRANEKLFF
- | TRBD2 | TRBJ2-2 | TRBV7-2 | TGTGCCAGCAGCTCCCCGATACTAGCGGGAGCCACCGGGGAGCTGTTTTTT | CASSSPILAGATGELFF
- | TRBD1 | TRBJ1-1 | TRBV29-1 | TGCAGCGTCGACAGGGGGGGATTCGTAGCTTTCTTT | CSVDRGGFVAFF
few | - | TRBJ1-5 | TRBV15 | TGTGCCACCAGCAGAGATGGCAGGGCTGATCAGCCCCAGCATTTT | CATSRDGRADQPQHF
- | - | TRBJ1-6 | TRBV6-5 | TGTGCCAGCAGCCGCGGGTCAAGGGCGGATTCACCCCTCCACTTT | CASSRGSRADSPLHF
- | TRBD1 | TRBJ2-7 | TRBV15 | TGTGCCACCAGCAGAGAGACAGGGGTCCTTGGTTTCGACGAGCAGTACTTC | CATSRETGVLGFDEQYF
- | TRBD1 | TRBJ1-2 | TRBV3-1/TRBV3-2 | TGTGCCAGCAGTACAGGGGGATTTCAAACTGGGGGCTACACCTTC | CASSTGGFQTGGYTF
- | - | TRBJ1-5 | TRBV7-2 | TGTGCCAGCAGCCTCAGGGGACCTGCCCACAATCAGCCCCAGCATTTT | CASSLRGPAHNQPQHF
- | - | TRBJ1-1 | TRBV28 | TGTGCCAGCAGGCTAGGCGTCAGGGTGCGGACTGAAGCTTTCTTT | CASRLGVRVRTEAFF
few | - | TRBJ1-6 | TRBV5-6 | TGTGCCAGCAGCCGGATGTCGGGGAATTCACCCCTCCACTTT | CASSRMSGNSPLHF
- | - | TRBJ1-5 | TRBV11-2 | TGTGCCAGCAGCTTAGGACAGGCCAATCAGCCCCAGCATTTT | CASSLGQANQPQHF
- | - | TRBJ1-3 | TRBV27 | TGTGCCAGCAGTAAAGCCAACTCTGGAAACACCATATATTTT | CASSKANSGNTIYF
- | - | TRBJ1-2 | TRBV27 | TGTGCCAGCAGTAGCCCCTCTCGGGGGGGAGCTAACTATGGCTACACCTTC | CASSSPSRGGANYGYTF
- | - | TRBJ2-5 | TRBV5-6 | TGTGCCAGCAGCTCGTTGACGTCGGGGGAGACCCAGTACTTC | CASSSLTSGETQYF
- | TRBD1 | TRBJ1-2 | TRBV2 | TGTGCCAGCAGTGTGGGACAGGGAGGGACCTATGGCTACACCTTC | CASSVGQGGTYGYTF
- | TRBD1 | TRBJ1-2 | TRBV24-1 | TGTGCCATCAGCCAGGGGGGACTTGGCTACACCTTC | CAISQGGLGYTF
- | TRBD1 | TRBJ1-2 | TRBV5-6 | TGTGCCAGCAGCCCGACAGGGGTCAACTATGGCTACACCTTC | CASSPTGVNYGYTF
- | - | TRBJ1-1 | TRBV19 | TGTGCCAGTTTTTGGCAGGGGACGAACACTGAAGCTTTCTTT | CASFWQGTNTEAFF
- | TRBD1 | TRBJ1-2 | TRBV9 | TGTGCCAGCAGCGCCCTTGGACAGGGGGCAGATGGCTACACCTTC | CASSALGQGADGYTF